Described below is a single T cell receptor (beta chain) sequence and its context. No antigen is known for it. The data originate from a study of T cell responses to AZD1222 COVID-19 vaccine. Study-wide findings and caveats: It should be noted that donors were predominantly white British and more often female, and clonal diversity was possibly underestimated. Sampled repertoires all dated from after the peak T cell response.

Produced via immunoSEQ multiplex PCR; TCRdb's table is partial and in-frame only. Here the sample spans roughly 130,000 clones, 88% being singletons. V lost 4 bases, J lost 13 bases, and 19 bases lay in between. This CDR3 region has 14 residues. The germline gives CDR1 SGHAT, CDR2 FQNNGV. The sequence was collected from an adult in good health. The material was peripheral blood, obtained on day 0 of AZD1222 vaccination. V is TRBV11-2 and J is TRBJ1-4; D is possibly TRBD1 (5 bases). CDR3 bases: TGTGCCAGCAGCTCCACGAGGGGCCCAGGGAGACTGTTTTTT. Its translation is CASSSTRGPGRLFF.